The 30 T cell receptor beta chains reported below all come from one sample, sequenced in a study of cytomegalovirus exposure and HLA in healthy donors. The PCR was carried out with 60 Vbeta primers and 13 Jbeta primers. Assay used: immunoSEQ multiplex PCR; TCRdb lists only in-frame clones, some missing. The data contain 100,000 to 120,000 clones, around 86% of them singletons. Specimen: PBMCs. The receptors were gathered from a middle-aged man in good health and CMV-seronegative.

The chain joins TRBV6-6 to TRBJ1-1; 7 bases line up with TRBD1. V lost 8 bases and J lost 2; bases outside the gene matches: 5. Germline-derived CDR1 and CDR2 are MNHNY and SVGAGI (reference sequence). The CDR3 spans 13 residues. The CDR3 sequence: CASEGQRNTEAFF. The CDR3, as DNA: TGTGCCAGCGAGGGACAGCGTAACACTGAAGCTTTCTTT.

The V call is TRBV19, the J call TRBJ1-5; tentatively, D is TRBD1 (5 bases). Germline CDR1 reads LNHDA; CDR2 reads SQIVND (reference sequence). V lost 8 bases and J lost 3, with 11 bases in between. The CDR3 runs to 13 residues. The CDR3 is CASEDRPNQPQHF. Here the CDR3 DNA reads TGTGCCAGTGAAGACAGACCCAATCAGCCCCAGCATTTT.

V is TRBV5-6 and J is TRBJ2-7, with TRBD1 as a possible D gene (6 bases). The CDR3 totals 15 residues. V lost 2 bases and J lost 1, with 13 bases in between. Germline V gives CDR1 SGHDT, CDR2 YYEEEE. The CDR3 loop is CASSFSGRGSYEQYF. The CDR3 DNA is TGTGCCAGCAGCTTCTCGGGCAGGGGTTCCTACGAGCAGTACTTC.

CDR3 region: CASTRGNNMNTEAFF. The DNA of the CDR3 is TGCGCCAGCACCCGCGGTAACAACATGAACACTGAAGCTTTCTTT. The rearrangement links TRBV5-1 to TRBJ1-1; D is ambiguous. V was pared by 6 bases and J by 0 bases, with 15 bases between. The germline V gene encodes CDR1 SGHRS and CDR2 YFSETQ. The CDR3 length is 15 residues.

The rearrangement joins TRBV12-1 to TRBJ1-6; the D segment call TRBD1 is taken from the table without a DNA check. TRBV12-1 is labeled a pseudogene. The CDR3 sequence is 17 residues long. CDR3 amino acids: CASSWTYSGSPNSPLHF. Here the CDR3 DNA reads TGTGCCAGCAGCTGGACATATAGTGGCAGTCCAAATTCACCCCTCCACTTT.

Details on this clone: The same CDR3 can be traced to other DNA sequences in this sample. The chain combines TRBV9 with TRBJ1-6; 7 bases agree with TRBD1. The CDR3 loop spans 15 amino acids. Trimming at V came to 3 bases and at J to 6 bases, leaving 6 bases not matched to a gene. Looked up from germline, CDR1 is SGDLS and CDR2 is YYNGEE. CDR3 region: CASSDQTGINSPLHF. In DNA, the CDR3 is TGTGCCAGCAGCGATCAGACAGGGATTAATTCACCCCTCCACTTT. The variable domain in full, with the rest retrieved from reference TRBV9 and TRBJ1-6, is DSGVTQTPKHLITATGQRVTLRCSPRSGDLSVYWYQQSLDQGLQFLIQYYNGEERAKGNILERFSAQQFPDLHSELNLSSLELGDSALYFCASSDQTGINSPLHFGNGTRLTVT.

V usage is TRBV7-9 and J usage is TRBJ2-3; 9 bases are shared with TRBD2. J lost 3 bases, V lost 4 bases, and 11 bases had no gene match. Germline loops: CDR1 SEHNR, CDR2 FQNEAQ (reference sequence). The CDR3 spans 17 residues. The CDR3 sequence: CASSSRTSAGRTDTQYF. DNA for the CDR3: TGTGCCAGCAGCTCAAGGACTAGCGCTGGTCGTACAGATACGCAGTATTTT.

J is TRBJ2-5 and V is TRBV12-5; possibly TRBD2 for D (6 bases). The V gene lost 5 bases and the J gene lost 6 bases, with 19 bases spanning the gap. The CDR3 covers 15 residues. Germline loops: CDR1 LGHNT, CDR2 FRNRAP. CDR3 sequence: CASGPSTAGGKTQYF. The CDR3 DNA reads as TGTGCTAGTGGTCCTTCCACCGCTGGGGGGAAGACCCAGTACTTC.

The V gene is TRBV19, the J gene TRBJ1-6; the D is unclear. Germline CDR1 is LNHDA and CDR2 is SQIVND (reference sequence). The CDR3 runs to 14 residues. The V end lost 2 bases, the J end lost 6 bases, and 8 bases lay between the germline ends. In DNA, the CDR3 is TGTGCCAGTAGTATACTGGAGGGTAATTCACCCCTCCACTTT. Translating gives CASSILEGNSPLHF.

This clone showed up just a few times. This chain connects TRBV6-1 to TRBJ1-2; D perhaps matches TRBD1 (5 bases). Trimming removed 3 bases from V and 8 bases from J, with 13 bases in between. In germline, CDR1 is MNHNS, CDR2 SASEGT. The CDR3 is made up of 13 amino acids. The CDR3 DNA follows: TGTGCCAGCAGTGAGCAGGGTGGAAGAGGCTACACCTTC. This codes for CASSEQGGRGYTF.

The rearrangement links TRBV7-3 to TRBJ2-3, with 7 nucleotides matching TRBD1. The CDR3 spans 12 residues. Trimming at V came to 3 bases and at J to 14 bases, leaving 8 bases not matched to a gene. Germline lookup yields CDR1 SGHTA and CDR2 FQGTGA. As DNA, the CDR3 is TGTGCCAGCAGCTTGACAGGGTTGGGCTTGTATTTT. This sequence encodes CASSLTGLGLYF.

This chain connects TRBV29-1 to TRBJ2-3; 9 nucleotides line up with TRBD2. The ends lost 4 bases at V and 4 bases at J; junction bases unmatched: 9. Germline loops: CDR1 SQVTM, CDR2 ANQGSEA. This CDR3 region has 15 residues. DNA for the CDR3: TGCAGCGTTGCAAGGGCGGGGGGGCGGGCAGATACGCAGTATTTT. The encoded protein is CSVARAGGRADTQYF.

The CDR3 DNA reads as TGTGCCAGCAGCTCTGTGACCCCTAGCTCCTACGAGCAGTACTTC. This sequence encodes CASSSVTPSSYEQYF. The V call is TRBV28, the J call TRBJ2-7, with unresolved D. Germline V gene lookup returns CDR1 MDHEN and CDR2 SYDVKM. There are 15 residues in the CDR3. The V and J ends lost 6 bases and 0 bases respectively, with 15 bases between them.

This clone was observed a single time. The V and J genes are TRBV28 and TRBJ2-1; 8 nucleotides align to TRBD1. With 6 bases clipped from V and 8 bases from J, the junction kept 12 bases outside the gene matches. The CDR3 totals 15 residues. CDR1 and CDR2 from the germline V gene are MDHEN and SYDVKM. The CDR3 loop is CASRPPGGVWYEQFF. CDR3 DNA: TGTGCCAGCAGGCCCCCAGGGGGCGTCTGGTATGAGCAGTTCTTC.

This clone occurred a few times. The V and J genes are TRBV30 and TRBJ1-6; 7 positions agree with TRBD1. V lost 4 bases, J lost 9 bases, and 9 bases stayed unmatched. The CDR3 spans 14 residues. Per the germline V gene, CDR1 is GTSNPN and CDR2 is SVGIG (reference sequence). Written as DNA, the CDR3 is TGTGCCTGGAAGGTCAGGGGGTTGGGTTCACCCCTCCACTTT. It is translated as CAWKVRGLGSPLHF. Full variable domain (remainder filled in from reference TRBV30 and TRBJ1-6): SQTIHQWPATLVQPVGSPLSLECTVEGTSNPNLYWYRQAAGRGLQLLFYSVGIGQISSEVPQNLSASRPQDRQFILSSKKLLLSDSGFYLCAWKVRGLGSPLHFGNGTRLTVT.

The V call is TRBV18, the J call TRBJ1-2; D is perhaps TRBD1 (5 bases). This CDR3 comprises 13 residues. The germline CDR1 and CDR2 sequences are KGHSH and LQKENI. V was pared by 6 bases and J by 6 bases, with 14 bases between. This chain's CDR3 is CASSSSREDGYTF. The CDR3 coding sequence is TGTGCCAGCTCTTCGAGCAGGGAGGATGGCTACACCTTC.

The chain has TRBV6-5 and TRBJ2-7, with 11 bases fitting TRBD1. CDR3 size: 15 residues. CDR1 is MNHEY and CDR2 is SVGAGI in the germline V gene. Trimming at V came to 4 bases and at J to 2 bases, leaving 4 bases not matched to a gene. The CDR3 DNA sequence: TGTGCCAGCAGTTCCCCGGACAGGGGGCCCTACGAGCAGTACTTC. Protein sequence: CASSSPDRGPYEQYF.

CDR3 loop: CASSQTSTGQGKADTQYF. Here the CDR3 DNA reads TGCGCCAGCAGCCAAACAAGCACGGGACAGGGTAAGGCAGATACGCAGTATTTT. The V and J genes are TRBV5-1 and TRBJ2-3, with 9 bases lining up with TRBD1. Germline V gene data show CDR1 as SGHRS and CDR2 as YFSETQ. This CDR3 comprises 18 residues. The J segment lost 4 bases and the V segment lost 4 bases, leaving 16 bases of the junction unmatched. Combining the CDR3 with reference TRBV5-1 and TRBJ2-3 gives the whole variable domain KAGVTQTPRYLIKTRGQQVTLSCSPISGHRSVSWYQQTPGQGLQFLFEYFSETQRNKGNFPGRFSGRQFSNSRSEMNVSTLELGDSALYLCASSQTSTGQGKADTQYFGPGTRLTVL.

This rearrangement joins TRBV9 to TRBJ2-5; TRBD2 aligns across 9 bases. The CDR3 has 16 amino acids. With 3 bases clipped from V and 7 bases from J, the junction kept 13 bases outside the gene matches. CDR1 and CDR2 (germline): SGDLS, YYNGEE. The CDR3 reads CASSGQRGVFPTTQYF. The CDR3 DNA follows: TGTGCCAGCAGCGGCCAGCGGGGGGTATTCCCGACGACCCAGTACTTC. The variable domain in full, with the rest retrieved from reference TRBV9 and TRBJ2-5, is DSGVTQTPKHLITATGQRVTLRCSPRSGDLSVYWYQQSLDQGLQFLIQYYNGEERAKGNILERFSAQQFPDLHSELNLSSLELGDSALYFCASSGQRGVFPTTQYFGPGTRLLVL.

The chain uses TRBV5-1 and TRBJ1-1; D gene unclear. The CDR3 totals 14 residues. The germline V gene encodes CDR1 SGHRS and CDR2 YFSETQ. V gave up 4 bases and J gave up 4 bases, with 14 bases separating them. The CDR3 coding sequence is TGCGCCAGCAGCCCTTGGGCCGGGAGCACTGAAGCTTTCTTT. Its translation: CASSPWAGSTEAFF.

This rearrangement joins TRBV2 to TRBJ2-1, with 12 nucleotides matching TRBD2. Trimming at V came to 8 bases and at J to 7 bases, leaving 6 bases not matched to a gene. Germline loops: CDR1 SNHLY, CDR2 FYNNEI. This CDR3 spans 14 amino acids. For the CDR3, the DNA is TGTGCCAGCCGACTAGCGGGGGCCATTAATGAGCAGTTCTTC. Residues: CASRLAGAINEQFF.

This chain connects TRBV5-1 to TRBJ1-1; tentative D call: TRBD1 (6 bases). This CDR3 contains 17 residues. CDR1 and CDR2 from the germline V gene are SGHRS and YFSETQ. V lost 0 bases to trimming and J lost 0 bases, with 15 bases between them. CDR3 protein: CASSLGGRGRVNTEAFF. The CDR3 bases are TGCGCCAGCAGCTTGGGTGGCAGGGGTCGCGTGAACACTGAAGCTTTCTTT.

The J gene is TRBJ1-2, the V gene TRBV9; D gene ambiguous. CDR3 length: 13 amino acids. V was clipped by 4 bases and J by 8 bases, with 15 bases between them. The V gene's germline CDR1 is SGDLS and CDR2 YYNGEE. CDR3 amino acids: CASSPHIDGGYTF. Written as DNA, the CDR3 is TGTGCCAGCAGCCCTCACATTGACGGGGGCTACACCTTC.

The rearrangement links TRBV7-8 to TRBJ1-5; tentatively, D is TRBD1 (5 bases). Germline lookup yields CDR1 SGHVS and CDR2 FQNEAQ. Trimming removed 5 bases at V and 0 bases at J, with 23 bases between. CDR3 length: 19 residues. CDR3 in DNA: TGTGCCAGCAGCCCGCGGGGACTGAAGGCCTCATATAGCAATCAGCCCCAGCATTTT. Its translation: CASSPRGLKASYSNQPQHF.

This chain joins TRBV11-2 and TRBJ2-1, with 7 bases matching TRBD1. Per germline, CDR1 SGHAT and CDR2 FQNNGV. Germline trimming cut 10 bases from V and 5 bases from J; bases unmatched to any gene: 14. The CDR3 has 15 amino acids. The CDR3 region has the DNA TGTGCCACTGGGCTGAGGACAGGAACAAACAATGAGCAGTTCTTC. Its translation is CATGLRTGTNNEQFF.

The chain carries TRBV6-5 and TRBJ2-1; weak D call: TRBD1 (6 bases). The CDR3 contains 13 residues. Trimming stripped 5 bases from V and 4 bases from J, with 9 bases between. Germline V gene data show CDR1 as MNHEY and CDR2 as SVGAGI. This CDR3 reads CASSSRGYNEQFF. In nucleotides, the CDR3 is TGTGCCAGCAGTAGCAGGGGATACAATGAGCAGTTCTTC.

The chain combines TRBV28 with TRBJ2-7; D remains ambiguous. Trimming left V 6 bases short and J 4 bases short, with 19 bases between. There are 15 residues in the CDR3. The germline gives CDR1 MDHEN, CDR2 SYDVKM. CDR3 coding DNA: TGTGCCAGCAGCACCCCGTTGGGCAGCAGTTACGAGCAGTACTTC. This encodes CASSTPLGSSYEQYF.

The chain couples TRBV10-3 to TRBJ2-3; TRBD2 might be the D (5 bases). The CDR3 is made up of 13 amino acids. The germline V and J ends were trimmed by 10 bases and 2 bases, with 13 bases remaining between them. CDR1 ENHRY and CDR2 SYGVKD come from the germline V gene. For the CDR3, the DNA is TGTGCCACCCTGCCGACTAACACAGATACGCAGTATTTT. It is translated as CATLPTNTDTQYF.

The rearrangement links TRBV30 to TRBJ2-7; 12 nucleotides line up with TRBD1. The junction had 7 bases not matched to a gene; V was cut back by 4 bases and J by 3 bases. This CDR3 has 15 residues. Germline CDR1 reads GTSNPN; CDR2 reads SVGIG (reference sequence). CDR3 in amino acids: CAWIDRDRGLYEQYF. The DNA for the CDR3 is TGTGCCTGGATCGACCGGGACAGGGGGCTCTACGAGCAGTACTTC.

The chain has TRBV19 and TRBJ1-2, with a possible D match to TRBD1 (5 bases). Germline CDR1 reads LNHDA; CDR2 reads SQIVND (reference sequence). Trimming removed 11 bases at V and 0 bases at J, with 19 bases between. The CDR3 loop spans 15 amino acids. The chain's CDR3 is CAAARGASSNYGYTF. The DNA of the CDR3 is TGTGCCGCAGCTCGCGGGGCTTCTTCTAACTATGGCTACACCTTC.